In its sample, the clone carrying this T cell receptor (beta chain) was seen many times. Its cognate antigen is unknown. This sample is drawn from a study of identical twins. Regarding the study as a whole: Researchers caution that invariant MAIT and iNKT cells could partly confound zero-insertion analyses.

The CDR3 is 15 amino acids. Trimming cost V 0 bases and J 8 bases; bases outside gene matches: 5. Germline V gives CDR1 SEHNR, CDR2 FQNEAQ (reference sequence). It was template switching that added a universal primer site, and there were unique molecular identifiers on the cDNA. TCRdb redid the calling of the 5' RACE reads with MiXCR, one entry per CDR3 protein. The table has roughly 490,000 distinct CDR3 sequences, over 11% seen once. These records were also assigned to another study, of yellow fever vaccine responses in identical twins.

The chain recombines TRBV7-9 with TRBJ2-1, with 9 bases identical to TRBD2. Sequenced: CD4+ T cells sorted from blood. This receptor was taken from a woman under 30 in good health. CDR3 coding DNA: TGTGCCAGCAGCTTAGCTAGCGGGAGAGACGATGAGCAGTTCTTC. Translating it yields CASSLASGRDDEQFF.